These 2 T cell receptor beta chains originate from one sample sequenced in a study of graft-versus-host responses after intestinal transplantation. The antigens for these receptors are not known. Here immunoSEQ multiplex PCR was the method, and the copy in TCRdb shows in-frame clones only, minus some. The sample consists of some 85,000 clones, roughly 90% of them appearing once. The sequenced sample was unstimulated CD8+ T cells sorted from spleen or lymph node cells, obtained before transplant. These receptors were obtained from a human donor who was the organ donor for an intestinal transplant.

The chain combines TRBV5-8 with TRBJ1-4, with unresolved D. Between the trimmed V and J ends, which lost 1 base and 9 bases, there was a span of 22 bases. The CDR3 runs 17 residues. Germline CDR1 SGHTS, CDR2 YDEGEE. CDR3 sequence (DNA): TGTGCCAGCAGCTTGAACGACTTCGGGGTCAACCTCCAAAAACTGTTTTTT. Residues: CASSLNDFGVNLQKLFF.

The chain couples TRBV6-1 to TRBJ2-1; 9 bases fit TRBD2. Unmatched junction bases numbered 2, after V lost 6 bases and J lost 2 bases. Germline V CDR1 and CDR2: MNHNS, SASEGT. There are 14 residues in the CDR3. DNA of the CDR3: TGTGCCAGCAGGTTAGCGGGGGCCTACAATGAGCAGTTCTTC. Protein: CASRLAGAYNEQFF.